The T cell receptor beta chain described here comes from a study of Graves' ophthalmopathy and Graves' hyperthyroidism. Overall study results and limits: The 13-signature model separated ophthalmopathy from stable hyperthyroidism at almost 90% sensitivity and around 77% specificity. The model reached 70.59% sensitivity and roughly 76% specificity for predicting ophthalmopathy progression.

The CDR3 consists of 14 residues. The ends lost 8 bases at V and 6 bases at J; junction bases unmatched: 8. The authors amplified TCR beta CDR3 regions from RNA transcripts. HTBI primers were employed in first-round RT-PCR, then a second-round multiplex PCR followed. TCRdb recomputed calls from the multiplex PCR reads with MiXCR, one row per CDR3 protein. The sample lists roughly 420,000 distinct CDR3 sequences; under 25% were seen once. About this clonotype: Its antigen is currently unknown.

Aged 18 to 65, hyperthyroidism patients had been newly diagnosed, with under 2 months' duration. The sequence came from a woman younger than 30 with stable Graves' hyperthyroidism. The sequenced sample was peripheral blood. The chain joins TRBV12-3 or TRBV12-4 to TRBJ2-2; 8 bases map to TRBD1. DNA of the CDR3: TGTGCCAGCCAGACAGGGGAGGTGGCCGGGGAGCTGTTTTTT. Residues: CASQTGEVAGELFF.